This T cell receptor (beta chain) came from a study of cytomegalovirus exposure and HLA in healthy donors (dated by TCRdb to the late 2010s). Turning to the overall study: According to a later analysis, one platform produced both the 110 or so validation repertoires and the 670 or so repertoires of the first cohort. The study was designed to test whether signatures of past pathogen exposure could be identified by cataloging public T cell receptors. High-throughput TCR immunosequencing, statistical association of individual TCRs with disease status, and machine learning were combined to predict cytomegalovirus infection status. A separate validation cohort of 100 to 150 different subjects was used in addition to the approximately 670-subject first cohort.

The library was built by means of the immunoSEQ multiplex PCR assay. The paper's processing steps were these. A statistical classification framework was built to diagnose cytomegalovirus status from the catalog of TCR beta chain sequences. This is the immuneACCESS table as TCRdb keeps it, with only in-frame sequences that have V and J called. A part of the clones is gone; compared with another copy, unresolved V genes explain less than half, and the rest is unexplained. V, J and clone size are those of that table, while D and trimming were read from the DNA. The sample includes approximately 150,000 clones, with around 87% observed a single time. The top ten clones comprise under 9% of the sample. A note on this clone: The antigen it recognizes is unknown. The sample holds no much larger clone one base away, and base qualities are not on file.

The donors belonged to the validation cohort of over a hundred subjects, which was separate from the approximately 660-subject first cohort. The CDR3 spans 14 residues, from the cysteine through the phenylalanine. The only DNA kept is the CDR3, 42 bases in frame from the first base. Looking up the germline V gene (reference sequence) yields CDR1 MNHEY and CDR2 SMNVEV. The germline ends are 12 bases apart after V is trimmed by 1 base and J by 5 bases. Findings and caveats that apply to the study as a whole: Of the cluster scores, 85% to 95% were above 0 in a later analysis, which found that TCRs clustered in the first cohort also tended to co-occur in the 90 to 150 validation repertoires. The study gave a list of about 170 TCR beta chains associated with cytomegalovirus. The authors suggested that the approach could potentially be extended to other disease states and immunological phenotypes. All 110 or so repertoires were used to score co-occurrence in the validation cohort in a later analysis, because that analysis had no HLA typing for the cohort. While some public TCRs were present in many individuals, most TCR sequences turned up only very rarely across donors. A few of the identified cytomegalovirus-associated TCR beta chains were confirmed in vitro to be specific for cytomegalovirus antigens. The classifier was reported to diagnose cytomegalovirus status with high specificity and sensitivity in both the original and validation cohorts.

The sample was PBMCs. The source of this sequence is a man between 18 and 29 years old in good health and CMV-seropositive. This chain is built from TRBV27 and TRBJ2-7, with an unclear D gene assignment. The bases are TGTGCCAGCAGTTTATTAGGAACTCAGGACGAGCAGTACTTC. This sequence encodes CASSLLGTQDEQYF.